A single TCR beta chain is shown here with its context. The antigen remains unidentified. This sample's TCRbeta library carried unique molecular identifier barcodes. MiXCR, run by TCRdb on the PCR reads, gives a single entry per CDR3 protein. The sample records 450,000 to 550,000 distinct CDR3 sequences, about an eighth being singletons. This sample was included in a study of T-cell reconstitution after alpha-beta-depleted transplantation in children. This CDR3 has 13 residues. Trimming pared 1 base from V and 3 bases from J, leaving 7 bases between. Germline CDR1 is SGHRS and CDR2 is YFSETQ. Notes on the study in general: After transplant, at about two months, alpha-beta T cells were reportedly derived from several hundred expanded graft clones. T-cell numbers and diversity, one year after transplant, stemmed largely from T cells that were newly produced.

This receptor was taken from a female patient aged 2-9 years who had a stem cell transplant for aplastic anemia, so the T cells may come from the graft donor. The sequencing here drew on PBMCs, mostly from graft donor cells, taken 180 days after TCRalphabeta/CD19-depleted stem cell transplant. This sequence joins TRBV5-1 and TRBJ1-2; no reliable D call. CDR3 coding DNA: TGCGCCAGCAGCTTGACGCCCGACTATGGCTACACCTTC. This sequence encodes CASSLTPDYGYTF.